The present T cell receptor beta chain was sequenced within a study of CD8+CD57+ T cells in acquired aplastic anemia (dated by TCRdb to about 2018). With regard to the full study: A mean of approximately 3 ug of DNA, ranging from about 0.2 to 27.4 ug, was extracted from sorted CD4+ and CD8+ cells. A CD8+CD57+ expansion meant a frequency higher than the mean frequency seen in healthy subjects. Overall results and qualifications from the work: Although around 30 CD8+ CDR3 sequences were shared by patients and controls, these sequences appeared highly expressed in patients and within the immunodominant clones of patients. No significant difference in CD8+ Simpson's diversity was found between patients and healthy controls (P=0.060).

In the case of this clonotype: Its recognized antigen is unknown. Per-nucleotide qualities are absent, and no much larger clonotype sits a single base away.

CDR1 and CDR2, looked up from the germline V gene, are SGHVS and FQNEAQ. From the cysteine up to the phenylalanine, the CDR3 has a length of 13 residues. The kept DNA is CDR3 alone, 39 bases in frame from the first base. V was cut back by 5 bases and J by 2 bases, leaving a gap of 8 bases between them. Expansion of CD8+CD57+ cells had been shown by flow cytometry in the patients chosen for sequencing. All patients had severe acquired aplastic anemia diagnosed by International Study of Aplastic Anemia and Agranulocytosis and Camitta criteria. At the time blood was sampled, none of the patients had received any therapy. In this study, sorted CD4+ and CD8+ T cells from the blood of healthy subjects and of severe aplastic anemia patients had their TCR repertoires deep-sequenced. In the USA, patient enrollment took place under clinicaltrials.gov protocols 00001620, 01623167, 00001397, 00071045, 00081523 and 00961064. Ficoll-Paque density gradient centrifugation was used to isolate peripheral blood mononuclear cells. Before DNA extraction, CD4+ and CD8+ T cells were sorted with FACS or magnetic beads.

Genomic DNA was used as template for profiling of TCR beta VDJ combinations and CDR3 sequences. An Illumina HiSeq 2000 was the platform used for TCR repertoire sequencing. From the authors' description of their analysis: Repertoire assessment relied on Simpson's diversity index, CDR3 size and DJ length profiles, and TRBV/TRBJ rearrangement plots. The most abundant DNA sequence in the deep sequencing data was taken as the immunodominant clone. CDR3 amino acid sequences were checked for sharing between subjects and were compared against published repertoires and the VDJdb database. TCRdb trimmed the raw reads at Q25, called clones with MiXCR and kept productive beta chains. Entries that share a CDR3 protein sequence are merged under the most common genes and DNA. These V and J calls derive from TCRdb rather than the authors' analysis. For this sample the table gives roughly 180,000 distinct CDR3 sequences, of which approximately 48% were detected only once. The ten largest clones add up to 13% of the sample.

Sequencing input: sorted CD4+, CD8+, or CD8+CD57+ T cells (not recorded which) from PBMCs. The receptor's source is a human donor with aplastic anemia. This receptor chain uses TRBV7-8 and TRBJ2-3, with no confident D gene call. The nucleotide sequence reads TGTGCCAGCAGCGCAGACCCCACAGATACGCAGTATTTT. Its translation reads: CASSADPTDTQYF.